The clone carrying this TCR beta chain was picked up one time. The data originate from a study of shared clonotypes between healthy human individuals. Study details: Three plates were used per donor for CD4 naive, three for CD4 memory, two for CD8 naive and one for CD8 memory.

CDR3 size: 16 residues. Germline CDR1 and CDR2: SGHRS and YFSETQ. The ends were cut back, 0 bases at V and 2 bases at J, with 15 bases in the middle. The investigators split CD4+ cells into a CD45RA+ naive subset and a CD45RA-negative memory subset. Per the study methods: Because ImmunoSEQ provided only junction sequences with no quality scores, the filtering differed. Repertoires were generated with immunoSEQ multiplex PCR, while TCRdb's copy carries only in-frame clones and drops some. The V and J calls and clone size were taken over from that table, and D and trimming were inferred from the DNA. The table lists just over 2,000,000 clones, 95% of them singletons.

The sample comprised naive CD4+ T cells sorted from blood. Subset here: CD45RA+ positively selected. The chain combines TRBV5-1 with TRBJ2-7; possible D gene TRBD2, 6 bases. The sequence was collected from a man aged 18 to 29 in good health. This CDR3 is CASSLGFSEGTYEQYF. Here the CDR3 DNA reads TGCGCCAGCAGCTTGGGATTTTCGGAGGGGACCTACGAGCAGTACTTC.